The 16 T cell receptor beta chains listed next were all sequenced from one sample in a study of T cell responses to AZD1222 COVID-19 vaccine. Measured with immunoSEQ multiplex PCR; TCRdb has only the in-frame clones, and not every one. Here the sample spans about 140,000 clones, around nine tenths being singletons. Sequenced material: peripheral blood, taken on day 0 of AZD1222 vaccination. The receptor source for this set is an adult in good health.

The chain couples TRBV7-9 to TRBJ2-2, with 16 nucleotides matching TRBD2. The CDR3 runs 18 residues. Trimming removed 4 bases from V and 6 bases from J; junction bases left unmatched: 8. Germline values: CDR1 SEHNR, CDR2 FQNEAQ (reference sequence). The CDR3 coding sequence is TGTGCCAGCAGCTCCCCCTCCGGGACTAGCGGGAGGGCCGGGGAGCTGTTTTTT. Protein: CASSSPSGTSGRAGELFF.

The chain recombines TRBV12-5 with TRBJ2-3; 10 bases are shared with TRBD1. Germline V gene lookup returns CDR1 LGHNT and CDR2 FRNRAP. Germline trimming cut 0 bases from V and 1 base from J; bases unmatched to any gene: 10. The CDR3 runs to 19 residues. The CDR3 nucleotides read TGTGCTAGTGGTTTGGTAGCGGGACAGGGGAGGATGGGCACAGATACGCAGTATTTT. This sequence encodes CASGLVAGQGRMGTDTQYF.

V is TRBV4-2 and J is TRBJ1-2; 8 bases map to TRBD1. CDR3 length: 15 amino acids. The germline CDR1 and CDR2 sequences are LGHNA and YNFKEQ. The trim removed 4 bases at V and 1 base at J, leaving 5 bases unmatched. CDR3 sequence: CASSLPTGVNYGYTF. CDR3 nucleotides: TGTGCCAGCAGCCTCCCGACAGGGGTTAACTATGGCTACACCTTC.

The chain is built from TRBV4-1 and TRBJ2-7, with TRBD2 matching 13 bases. CDR1 is MGHRA and CDR2 is YSYEKL in the germline V gene. J was trimmed by 7 bases and V by 4 bases; bases with no gene match: 10. The CDR3 totals 16 residues. CDR3 sequence reads: CASSPIGLAGDKEQYF. Written as DNA, the CDR3 is TGCGCCAGCAGCCCGATAGGACTAGCGGGAGATAAAGAGCAGTACTTC.

J is TRBJ2-2 and V is TRBV9, with D tentatively TRBD1 (6 bases). V lost 4 bases and J 6 bases, leaving 22 bases between the germline ends. The CDR3 runs to 17 residues. Per the germline V gene, CDR1 is SGDLS and CDR2 is YYNGEE. CDR3 in amino acids: CASSISGTIALAGELFF. Here the CDR3 DNA reads TGTGCCAGCAGCATTAGTGGGACAATCGCCTTGGCCGGGGAGCTGTTTTTT.

This clone was recorded once. The chain has TRBV28 and TRBJ1-1, with 7 bases identical to TRBD1. The CDR3 length is 15 residues. The junction had 17 bases not matched to a gene; V was cut back by 6 bases and J by 10 bases. The germline CDR1 and CDR2 sequences are MDHEN and SYDVKM. In DNA form, the CDR3 reads TGTGCCAGCAGCCCACCCGACAGGGTAATAATCGGAGCTTTCTTT. Translated: CASSPPDRVIIGAFF.

The CDR3 sequence: CASSDNIANEQFF. CDR3 bases: TGTGCCAGCAGTGATAATATTGCGAATGAGCAGTTCTTC. The chain employs TRBV2 and TRBJ2-1; D remains unclear. This CDR3 region has 13 residues. Germline-derived CDR1 and CDR2 are SNHLY and FYNNEI. Trimming cost V 3 bases and J 7 bases, with 10 bases left between them. The full variable domain, rest sourced from reference TRBV2 and TRBJ2-1, is EPEVTQTPSHQVTQMGQEVILRCVPISNHLYFYWYRQILGQKVEFLVSFYNNEISEKSEIFDDQFSVERPDGSNFTLKIRSTKLEDSAMYFCASSDNIANEQFFGPGTRLTVL.

V gene TRBV9 combines with J gene TRBJ1-1, with 7 bases matching TRBD1. Germline trimming cut 3 bases from V and 4 bases from J; bases unmatched to any gene: 6. This CDR3 spans 14 amino acids. CDR1 is SGDLS and CDR2 is YYNGEE in the germline V gene. The CDR3 here is CASSGQGGFTEAFF. DNA for the CDR3: TGTGCCAGCAGCGGGCAAGGGGGCTTCACTGAAGCTTTCTTT.

Only one count was recorded for this clone. The chain uses TRBV30 and TRBJ1-2; 8 bases fit TRBD1. J gave up 8 bases and V 1 base, and 9 bases lay outside the gene matches. Germline-derived CDR1 and CDR2 are GTSNPN and SVGIG (reference sequence). This CDR3 contains 14 residues. The CDR3 region is CAWSGDRGSNGYTF. The CDR3 coding sequence is TGTGCCTGGAGTGGTGACAGGGGATCGAACGGCTACACCTTC.

The chain links TRBV6-5 to TRBJ1-5; 7 nucleotides line up with TRBD1. This CDR3 spans 12 amino acids. J lost 12 bases, V lost 6 bases, and 8 bases had no gene match. Germline CDR1 and CDR2: MNHEY and SVGAGI. The CDR3 loop reads CASSLQGFGQHF. The CDR3 DNA reads TGTGCCAGCAGCTTACAGGGGTTTGGCCAGCATTTT.

The chain employs TRBV27 and TRBJ2-7; 8 bases align to TRBD2. CDR1 and CDR2 from the germline V gene are MNHEY and SMNVEV (reference sequence). This CDR3 is 13 amino acids long. J gave up 5 bases and V 6 bases, and 6 bases lay outside the gene matches. The CDR3 is CASRLAGKDEQYF. The CDR3, as DNA: TGTGCCAGCAGATTAGCGGGAAAGGACGAGCAGTACTTC.

With respect to this clone: This same CDR3 is encoded by further DNA sequences in the sample. The chain joins TRBV27 to TRBJ1-5; 9 bases are shared with TRBD1. After removal of 5 bases from V and 4 bases from J, the junction contained 3 bases not matched to a gene. In germline, CDR1 is MNHEY, CDR2 SMNVEV (reference sequence). The CDR3 consists of 14 residues. CDR3 amino acids: CASSLTGGNQPQHF. For the CDR3, the DNA is TGTGCCAGCAGTCTGACAGGGGGAAATCAGCCCCAGCATTTT.

V usage is TRBV5-4 and J usage is TRBJ2-2; no clear D gene. V lost 2 bases to trimming and J lost 2 bases, with 13 bases between them. CDR3 length: 16 amino acids. The V gene's germline CDR1 is SGHNT and CDR2 YYREEE (reference sequence). The CDR3 sequence: CASSFGGNANTGELFF. CDR3 sequence (DNA): TGTGCCAGCAGCTTTGGTGGAAACGCCAACACCGGGGAGCTGTTTTTT.

V and J are TRBV7-9 and TRBJ1-4, with D hard to call. Germline values: CDR1 SEHNR, CDR2 FQNEAQ (reference sequence). The CDR3 length is 15 residues. The V gene lost 2 bases and the J gene lost 5 bases, with 12 bases spanning the gap. CDR3 region: CASSLSQTYNEKLFF. The CDR3 bases are TGTGCCAGCAGCTTAAGCCAGACATACAATGAAAAACTGTTTTTT.

A single count supports this clone. The genes are TRBV7-2 and TRBJ1-5; 7 nucleotides agree with TRBD1. Germline loops: CDR1 SGHTA, CDR2 FQGNSA. Unmatched junction bases numbered 9, after V lost 4 bases and J lost 3 bases. There are 16 residues in the CDR3. Here the CDR3 reads CASSSQGSGYNQPQHF. CDR3 nucleotide sequence: TGTGCCAGCAGCTCACAGGGGTCGGGATACAATCAGCCCCAGCATTTT.

The gene calls are TRBV20-1 and TRBJ1-4; no reliable D call. The germline gives CDR1 DFQATT, CDR2 SNEGSKA (reference sequence). This CDR3 is 11 amino acids long. V gave up 6 bases and J gave up 6 bases, with 8 bases separating them. This chain's CDR3 is CSAPEDEKLFF. The CDR3, as DNA: TGCAGTGCCCCGGAAGATGAAAAACTGTTTTTT.